A single sample gave rise to the 2 T cell receptor beta chains below, sequenced in a study of T cell responses to AZD1222 COVID-19 vaccine. Sequencing was performed with immunoSEQ multiplex PCR; in TCRdb, only in-frame clones are kept and a portion is missing. Of 100,000 to 150,000 clones in the sample, more than 85% were seen once. The source was peripheral blood, collected 28 days after the second AZD1222 dose. These receptor sequences come from an adult who received the AZD1222 COVID-19 vaccine.

This chain joins TRBV4-3 and TRBJ1-4; 7 nucleotides agree with TRBD1. Germline CDR1 reads LGHNA; CDR2 reads YSLEER. J gave up 3 bases and V 0 bases, and 10 bases lay outside the gene matches. This CDR3 is 18 amino acids long. The CDR3 protein is CASSQESGGRVANEKLFF. The CDR3 DNA reads as TGCGCCAGCAGCCAAGAGTCAGGGGGTAGAGTAGCTAATGAAAAACTGTTTTTT.

V and J are TRBV5-1 and TRBJ2-2, with 7 bases lining up with TRBD1. CDR3 length equals 14 residues. The germline V gene encodes CDR1 SGHRS and CDR2 YFSETQ. Trimming cost V 4 bases and J 5 bases; bases outside gene matches: 5. The CDR3 DNA reads as TGCGCCAGCAGCCTTGACAGGGCGACCGGGGAGCTGTTTTTT. It yields the protein CASSLDRATGELFF. Variable domain in full (rest from reference TRBV5-1 and TRBJ2-2): KAGVTQTPRYLIKTRGQQVTLSCSPISGHRSVSWYQQTPGQGLQFLFEYFSETQRNKGNFPGRFSGRQFSNSRSEMNVSTLELGDSALYLCASSLDRATGELFFGEGSRLTVL.